This T cell receptor beta chain is drawn from a study of CD8+ T cells in alopecia areata. Study-level background: Those treated were given oral tofacitinib at 5 to 10 mg twice daily. Overall study results and limits: Tofacitinib significantly decreased scalp clonality and expanded CD8+ clones among top 100. There was only one nonresponder, so it was unclear how baseline CD8+ expansion relates to response.

The CDR3 loop spans 11 amino acids. Per germline, CDR1 SGHAT and CDR2 FQNNGV. V lost 5 bases and J 6 bases, leaving 4 bases between the germline ends. Treatment meaning: oral pan-JAK inhibitor, 5-10 mg twice daily. Concerning this clone: Its specificity is unknown.

Investigators isolated RNA and reverse transcribed it into cDNA to act as the sequencing template. Sequencing used immunoSEQ multiplex PCR; TCRdb keeps in-frame clones, though not all of them. The profile shows roughly 150,000 clones, roughly 52% of them singletons. This receptor was identified in a human donor with alopecia areata. This chain uses TRBV11-2 with TRBJ2-2, with unresolved D. Specimen: CD8+ T cells sorted from blood, collected at week 4, from a patient treated with tofacitinib. In DNA form, the CDR3 reads TGTGCCAGCAGCCAGTCCGGGGAGCTGTTTTTT. This sequence encodes CASSQSGELFF.